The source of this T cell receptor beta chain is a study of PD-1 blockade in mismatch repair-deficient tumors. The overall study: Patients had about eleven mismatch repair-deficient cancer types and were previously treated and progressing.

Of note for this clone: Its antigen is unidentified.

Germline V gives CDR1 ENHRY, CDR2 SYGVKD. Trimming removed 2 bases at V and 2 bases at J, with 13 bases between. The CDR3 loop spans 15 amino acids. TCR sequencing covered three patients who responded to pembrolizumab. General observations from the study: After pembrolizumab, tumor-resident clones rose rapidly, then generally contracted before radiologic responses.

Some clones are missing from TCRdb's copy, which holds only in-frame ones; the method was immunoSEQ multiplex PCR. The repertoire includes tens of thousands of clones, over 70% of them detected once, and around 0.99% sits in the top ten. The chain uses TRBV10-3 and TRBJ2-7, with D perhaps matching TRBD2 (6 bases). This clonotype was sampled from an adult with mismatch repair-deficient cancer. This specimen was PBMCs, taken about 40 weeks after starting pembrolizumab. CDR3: CAISERGTAAYEQYF. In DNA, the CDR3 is TGTGCCATCAGTGAGCGCGGGACCGCAGCCTACGAGCAGTACTTC.